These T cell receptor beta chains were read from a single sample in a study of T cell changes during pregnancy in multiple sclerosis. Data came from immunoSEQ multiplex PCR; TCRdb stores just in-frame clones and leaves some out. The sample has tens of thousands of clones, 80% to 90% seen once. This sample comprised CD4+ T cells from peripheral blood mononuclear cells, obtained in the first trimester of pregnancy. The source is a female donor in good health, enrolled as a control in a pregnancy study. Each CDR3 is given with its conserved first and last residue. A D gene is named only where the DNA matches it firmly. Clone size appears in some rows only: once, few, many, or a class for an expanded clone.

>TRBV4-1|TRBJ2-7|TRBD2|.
TGCGCCAGCAGCAGGGGGACTAGCGGGGACTACGAGCAGTACTTC
CASSRGTSGDYEQYF
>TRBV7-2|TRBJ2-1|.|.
TGTGCCAGCAGCTTAGAACTAGGAGAGCAGTTCTTC
CASSLELGEQFF
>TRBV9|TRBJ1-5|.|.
TGTGCCAGCAGCGTAGGGGGAGCGGCTCAGCCCCAGCATTTT
CASSVGGAAQPQHF
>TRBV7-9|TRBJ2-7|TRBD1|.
TGTGCCAGCAGCTCGGGACAGGGCAACGAGCAGTACTTC
CASSSGQGNEQYF
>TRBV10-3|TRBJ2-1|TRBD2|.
TGTGCCATCAGCTCGACTAGCGGGGAGTACAATGAGCAGTTCTTC
CAISSTSGEYNEQFF
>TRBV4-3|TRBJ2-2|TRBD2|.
TGCGCCAGCAGCCAAGCGGCTAGCGGGGCCTACACCGGGGAGCTGTTTTTT
CASSQAASGAYTGELFF
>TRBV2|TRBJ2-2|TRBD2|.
TGTGCCAGCAAGAGACTAGCGGGGGGACACACCGGGGAGCTGTTTTTT
CASKRLAGGHTGELFF
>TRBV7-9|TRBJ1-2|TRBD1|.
TGTGCCAGCAGCTTGACAGGGGGCGCAGTTTGGGGCTACACCTTC
CASSLTGGAVWGYTF
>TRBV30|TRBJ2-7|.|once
TGTGCCTGGAGTGGCGGGGGCCGAAGGCACGAGCAGTACTTC
CAWSGGGRRHEQYF
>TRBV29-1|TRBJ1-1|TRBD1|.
TGCAGCGTTATGGGGACAGGGATGAACACTGAAGCTTTCTTT
CSVMGTGMNTEAFF
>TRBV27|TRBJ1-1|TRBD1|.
TGTGCCAGCAGGACAGGGGAGTGGGTCACTGAAGCTTTCTTT
CASRTGEWVTEAFF
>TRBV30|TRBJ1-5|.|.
TGTGCCTTGGGGCACGTTTTCGATCAGCCCCAGCATTTT
CALGHVFDQPQHF
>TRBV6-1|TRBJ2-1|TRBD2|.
TGTGCCAGCAGTGAAGCAGGGACTAGCGTATGGAATGAGCAGTTCTTC
CASSEAGTSVWNEQFF
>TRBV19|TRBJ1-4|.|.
TGTGCCAGTAGTATGGGCCCAGGGGTCCGCGCAACTAATGAAAAACTGTTTTTT
CASSMGPGVRATNEKLFF
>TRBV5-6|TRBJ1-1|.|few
TGTGCCAGCAGCTCTTTAGCGGGAGAGGGCACTGAAGCTTTCTTT
CASSSLAGEGTEAFF
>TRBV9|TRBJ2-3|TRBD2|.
TGTGCCAGCAGCGTTTCGGGACTAGGCACAGATACGCAGTATTTT
CASSVSGLGTDTQYF
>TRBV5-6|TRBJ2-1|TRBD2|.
TGTGCCAGCAGCATACCAGCGGGGTCCTACAATGAGCAGTTCTTC
CASSIPAGSYNEQFF
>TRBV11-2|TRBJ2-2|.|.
TGTGCCAGCAGCCGTGGCGGGGCGGCGAACACCGGGGAGCTGTTTTTT
CASSRGGAANTGELFF
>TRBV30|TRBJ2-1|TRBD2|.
TGTGCCTGGAGTGTGGGTAGCGGGGGGGCCTACAATGAGCAGTTCTTC
CAWSVGSGGAYNEQFF
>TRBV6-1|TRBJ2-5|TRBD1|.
TGTGCCAGCAGTGAAGCCTTCACCGGGACAGGGGGCCAAGAGACCCAGTACTTC
CASSEAFTGTGGQETQYF
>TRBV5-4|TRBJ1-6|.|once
TGTGCCAGCAGCTTGGATCCTACGAGCTCCTATAATTCACCCCTCCACTTT
CASSLDPTSSYNSPLHF
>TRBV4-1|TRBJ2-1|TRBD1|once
TGCGCCAGCAGCCAATTTCCGAGACAGGGGGGTAGCCCGGGACTTTCTTGGCCTGAGCAGTTCTTC
CASSQFPRQGGSPGLSWPEQFF
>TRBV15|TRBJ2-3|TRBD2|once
TGTGCCACGCAGCGGGGAGTGGGCACAGATACGCAGTATTTT
CATQRGVGTDTQYF
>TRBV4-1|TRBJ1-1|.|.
TGCGCCAGCAGCCAAGAGGGCCTGAGGAACACTGAAGCTTTCTTT
CASSQEGLRNTEAFF
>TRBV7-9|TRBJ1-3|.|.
TGTGCCAGCAGCCCACAGGGCACTTGGGACACCATATATTTT
CASSPQGTWDTIYF
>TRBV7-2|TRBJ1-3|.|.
TGTGCCAGCGGCTTCTTGACTAGCGGCAACACCATATATTTT
CASGFLTSGNTIYF
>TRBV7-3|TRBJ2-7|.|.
TGTGCCAGCAGGTTACTGGACAGACACTACGAGCAGTACTTC
CASRLLDRHYEQYF
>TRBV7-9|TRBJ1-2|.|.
TGTGCCAGCAGCTTAGTACGAGACGCCGGGTTCTTATATGGCTACACCTTC
CASSLVRDAGFLYGYTF
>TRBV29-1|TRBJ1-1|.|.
TGCGGCGTCCTAGCTATTGGAGGCGCTGAAGCTTTCTTT
CGVLAIGGAEAFF
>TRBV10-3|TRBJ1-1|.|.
TGTGCCATCAGAAGGGGGAGGGAGGGAGACACTGAAGCTTTCTTT
CAIRRGREGDTEAFF
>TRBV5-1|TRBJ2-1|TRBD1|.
TGCGCCAGCAACAGGGGTGGCGGTGGGGATGAGCAGTTCTTC
CASNRGGGGDEQFF
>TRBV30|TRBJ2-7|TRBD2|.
TGTGCCTGGAGGACTAGCGGGGGAGGAGAGCAGTACTTC
CAWRTSGGGEQYF
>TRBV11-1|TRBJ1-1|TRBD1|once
TGTGCCAGCAGCCGGGGACAGGAAACCACCACAATTGAAGCTTTCTTT
CASSRGQETTTIEAFF
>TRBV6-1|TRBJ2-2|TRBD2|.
TGTGCCAGCAGTGCCGGGACTAGCGGGGGGGCCGCCGGGGAGCTGTTTTTT
CASSAGTSGGAAGELFF
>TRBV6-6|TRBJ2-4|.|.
TGTGCCAGCAGCCAACTGACTAGGCAGGGCAAAAACATTCAGTACTTC
CASSQLTRQGKNIQYF
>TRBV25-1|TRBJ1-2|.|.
TGTGCCAGCAGTGCCCACGGGGGGTCCGGGTCTAACTATGGCTACACCTTC
CASSAHGGSGSNYGYTF
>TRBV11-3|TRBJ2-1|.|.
TGTGCCAGCACCACGAGGACTACGACCCATGAGCAGTTCTTC
CASTTRTTTHEQFF